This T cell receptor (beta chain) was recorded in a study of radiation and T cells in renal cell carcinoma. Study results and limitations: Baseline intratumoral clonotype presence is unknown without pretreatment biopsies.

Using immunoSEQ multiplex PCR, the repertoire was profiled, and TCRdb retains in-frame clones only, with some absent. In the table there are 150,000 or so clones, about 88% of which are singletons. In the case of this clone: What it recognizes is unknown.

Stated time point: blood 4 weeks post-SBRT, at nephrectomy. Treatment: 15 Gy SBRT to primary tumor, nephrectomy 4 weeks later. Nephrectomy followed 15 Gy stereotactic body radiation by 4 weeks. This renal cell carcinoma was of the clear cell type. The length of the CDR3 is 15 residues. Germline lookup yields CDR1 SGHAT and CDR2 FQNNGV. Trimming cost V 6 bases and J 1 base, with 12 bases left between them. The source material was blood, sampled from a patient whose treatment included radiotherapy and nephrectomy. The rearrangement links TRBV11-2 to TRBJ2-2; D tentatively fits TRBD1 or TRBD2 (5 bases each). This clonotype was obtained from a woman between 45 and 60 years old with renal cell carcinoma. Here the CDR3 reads CASRPGPLNTGELFF. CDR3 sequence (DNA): TGTGCCAGCAGGCCGGGACCGTTGAACACCGGGGAGCTGTTTTTT.